This T cell receptor beta chain was identified in a study of technical replicates of blood from several donors. CDR1 is SEHNR, CDR2 FQNEAQ, per germline (reference sequence). The J segment lost 4 bases and the V segment lost 5 bases, leaving 14 bases of the junction unmatched. This CDR3 is built from 18 residues. Assay used: immunoSEQ multiplex PCR; TCRdb lists only in-frame clones, some missing. This sample has more than 75,000 clones, with 80% to 95% found just once. Sequences were obtained from T cells isolated from PBMCs. This receptor was taken from a human donor in good health. The V and J genes are TRBV7-9 and TRBJ2-1, with 10 bases aligning to TRBD2. The CDR3 DNA reads as TGTGCCAGCAGCCCAACTGGCCTAGCGGGAGCCCCATACAATGAGCAGTTCTTC. Its protein is CASSPTGLAGAPYNEQFF.